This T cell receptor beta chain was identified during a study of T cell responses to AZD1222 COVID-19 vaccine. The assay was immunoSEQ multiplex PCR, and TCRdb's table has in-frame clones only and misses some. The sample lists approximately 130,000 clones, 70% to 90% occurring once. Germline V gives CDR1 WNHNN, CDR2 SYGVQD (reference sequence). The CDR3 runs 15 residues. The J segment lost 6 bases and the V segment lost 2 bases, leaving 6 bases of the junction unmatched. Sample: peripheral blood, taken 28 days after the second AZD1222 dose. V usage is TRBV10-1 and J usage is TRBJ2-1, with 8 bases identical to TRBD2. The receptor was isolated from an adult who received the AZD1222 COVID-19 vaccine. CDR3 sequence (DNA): TGCGCCAGCAGTGAGCCCGGGACTAGTCTCAATGAGCAGTTCTTC. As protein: CASSEPGTSLNEQFF.